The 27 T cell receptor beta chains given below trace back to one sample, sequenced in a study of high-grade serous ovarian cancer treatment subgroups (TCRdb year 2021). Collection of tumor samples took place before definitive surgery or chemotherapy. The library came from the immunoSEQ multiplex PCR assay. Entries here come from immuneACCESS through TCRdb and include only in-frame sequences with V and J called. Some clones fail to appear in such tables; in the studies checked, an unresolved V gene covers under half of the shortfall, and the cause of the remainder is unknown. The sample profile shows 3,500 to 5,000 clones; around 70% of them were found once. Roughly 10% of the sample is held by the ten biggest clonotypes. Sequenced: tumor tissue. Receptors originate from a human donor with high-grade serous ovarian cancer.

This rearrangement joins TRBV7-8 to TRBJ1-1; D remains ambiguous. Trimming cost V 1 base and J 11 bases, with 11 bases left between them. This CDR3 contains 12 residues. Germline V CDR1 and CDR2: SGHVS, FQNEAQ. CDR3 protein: CASSLDVFSAFF. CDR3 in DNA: TGTGCCAGCAGCTTAGACGTCTTCTCCGCTTTCTTT.

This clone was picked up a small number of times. The chain's CDR3 is CASSLAGTDSPLHF. Written as DNA, the CDR3 is TGTGCCAGCAGCTTAGCAGGAACGGATTCACCCCTCCACTTT. This chain joins TRBV7-6 and TRBJ1-6; D not resolved. V shed 0 bases and J shed 8 bases, with 8 bases lying between them. The germline gives CDR1 SGHVS, CDR2 FNYEAQ. The CDR3 is 14 amino acids.

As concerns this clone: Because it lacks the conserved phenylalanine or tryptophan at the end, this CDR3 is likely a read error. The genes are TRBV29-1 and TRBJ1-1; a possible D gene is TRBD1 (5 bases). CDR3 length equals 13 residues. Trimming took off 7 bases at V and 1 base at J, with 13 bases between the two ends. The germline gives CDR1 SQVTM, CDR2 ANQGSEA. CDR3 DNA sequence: TGCAGCGCTACGACGGGGCGGAACACTGAAGCTTTCTCT. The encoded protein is CSATTGRNTEAFS.

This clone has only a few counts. The CDR3 DNA is TGTGCCAGCAGCTCGCGACAGGGGAATGAGCAGTTCTTC. As protein: CASSSRQGNEQFF. V and J are TRBV7-2 and TRBJ2-1; 8 positions match TRBD1. V was clipped by 4 bases and J by 7 bases; unmatched bases: 3. Germline V gene data show CDR1 as SGHTA and CDR2 as FQGNSA. The CDR3 has 13 residues.

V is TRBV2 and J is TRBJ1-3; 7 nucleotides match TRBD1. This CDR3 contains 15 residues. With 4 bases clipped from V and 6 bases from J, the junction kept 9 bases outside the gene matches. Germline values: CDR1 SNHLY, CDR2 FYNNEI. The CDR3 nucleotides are TGTGCCAGCAGTGCTATTCGGACAGGCCAAAACACCATATATTTT. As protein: CASSAIRTGQNTIYF.

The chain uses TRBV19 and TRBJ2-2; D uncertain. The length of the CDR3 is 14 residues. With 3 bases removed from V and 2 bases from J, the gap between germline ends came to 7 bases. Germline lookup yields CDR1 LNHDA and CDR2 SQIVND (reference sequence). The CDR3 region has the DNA TGTGCCAGTAGTATTAATGGTAACACCGGGGAGCTGTTTTTT. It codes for CASSINGNTGELFF.

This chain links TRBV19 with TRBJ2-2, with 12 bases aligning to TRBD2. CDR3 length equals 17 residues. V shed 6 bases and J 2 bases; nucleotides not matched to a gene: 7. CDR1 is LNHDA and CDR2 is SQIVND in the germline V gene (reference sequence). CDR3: CASSTSGGRSNTGELFF. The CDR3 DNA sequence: TGTGCCAGTAGCACTAGCGGGGGGCGTAGTAACACCGGGGAGCTGTTTTTT.

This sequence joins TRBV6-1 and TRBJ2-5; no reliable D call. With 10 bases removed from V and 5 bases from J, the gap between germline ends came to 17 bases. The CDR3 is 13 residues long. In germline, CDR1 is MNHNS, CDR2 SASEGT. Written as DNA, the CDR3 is TGTGCCATAAGCTGGGCGGTGAGGGAGACCCAGTACTTC. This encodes CAISWAVRETQYF.

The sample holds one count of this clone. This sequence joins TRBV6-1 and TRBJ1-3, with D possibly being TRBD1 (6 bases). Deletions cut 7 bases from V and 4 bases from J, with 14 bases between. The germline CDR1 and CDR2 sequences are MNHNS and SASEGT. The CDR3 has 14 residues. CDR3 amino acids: CASKRVDRGNTIYF. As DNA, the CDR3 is TGTGCCAGCAAGCGGGTAGACAGGGGAAACACCATATATTTT.

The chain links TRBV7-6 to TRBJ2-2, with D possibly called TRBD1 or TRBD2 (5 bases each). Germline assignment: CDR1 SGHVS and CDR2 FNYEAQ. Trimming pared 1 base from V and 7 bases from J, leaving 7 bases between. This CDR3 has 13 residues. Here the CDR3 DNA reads TGTGCCAGCAGCTTAGGGGGGATCGGGGAGCTGTTTTTT. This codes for CASSLGGIGELFF.

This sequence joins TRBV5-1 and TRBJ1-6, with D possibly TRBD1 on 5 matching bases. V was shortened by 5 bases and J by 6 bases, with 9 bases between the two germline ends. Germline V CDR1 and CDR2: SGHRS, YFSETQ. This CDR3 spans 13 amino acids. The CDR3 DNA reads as TGCGCCAGCAGTGAAGGGGCTAATTCACCCCTCCACTTT. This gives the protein CASSEGANSPLHF. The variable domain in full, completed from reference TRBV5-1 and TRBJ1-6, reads KAGVTQTPRYLIKTRGQQVTLSCSPISGHRSVSWYQQTPGQGLQFLFEYFSETQRNKGNFPGRFSGRQFSNSRSEMNVSTLELGDSALYLCASSEGANSPLHFGNGTRLTVT.

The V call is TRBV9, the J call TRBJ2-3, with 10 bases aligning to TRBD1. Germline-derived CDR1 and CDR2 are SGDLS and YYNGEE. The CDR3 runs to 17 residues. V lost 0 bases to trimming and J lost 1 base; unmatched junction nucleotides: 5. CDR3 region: CASSVDRGTGGTDTQYF. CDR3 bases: TGTGCCAGCAGCGTAGATAGGGGGACAGGGGGCACAGATACGCAGTATTTT.

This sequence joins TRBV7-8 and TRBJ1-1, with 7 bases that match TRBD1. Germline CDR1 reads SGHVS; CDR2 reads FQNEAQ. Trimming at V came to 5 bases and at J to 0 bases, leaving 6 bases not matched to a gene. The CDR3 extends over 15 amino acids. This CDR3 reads CASSPNRGLNTEAFF. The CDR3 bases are TGTGCCAGCAGCCCAAACAGGGGATTGAACACTGAAGCTTTCTTT.

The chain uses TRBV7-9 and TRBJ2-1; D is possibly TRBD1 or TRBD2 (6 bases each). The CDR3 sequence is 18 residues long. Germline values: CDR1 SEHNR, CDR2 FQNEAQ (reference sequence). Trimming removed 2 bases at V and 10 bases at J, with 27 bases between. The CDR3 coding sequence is TGTGCCAGCAGCTTAAGTTACGGAGGGGGACCCCATCGTGGGGAGCAGTTCTTC. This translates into CASSLSYGGGPHRGEQFF.

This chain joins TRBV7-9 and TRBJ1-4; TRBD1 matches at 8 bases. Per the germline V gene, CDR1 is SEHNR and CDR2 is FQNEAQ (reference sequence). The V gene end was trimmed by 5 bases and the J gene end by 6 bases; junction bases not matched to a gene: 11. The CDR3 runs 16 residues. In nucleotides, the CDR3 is TGTGCCAGCAGCCCCGGACAGGGAAGGGTGGATGAAAAACTGTTTTTT. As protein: CASSPGQGRVDEKLFF.

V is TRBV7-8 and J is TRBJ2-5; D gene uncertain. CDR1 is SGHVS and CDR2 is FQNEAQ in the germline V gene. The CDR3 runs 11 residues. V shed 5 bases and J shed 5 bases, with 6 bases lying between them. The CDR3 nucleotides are TGTGCCAGCAGCCAACGGGAGACCCAGTACTTC. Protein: CASSQRETQYF.

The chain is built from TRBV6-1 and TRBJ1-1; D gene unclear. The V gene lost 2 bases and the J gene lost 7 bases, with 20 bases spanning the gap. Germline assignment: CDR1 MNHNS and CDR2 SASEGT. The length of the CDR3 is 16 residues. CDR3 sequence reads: CASSENLGRSLFEAFF. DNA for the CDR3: TGTGCCAGCAGTGAAAATCTGGGCCGATCACTCTTTGAAGCTTTCTTT.

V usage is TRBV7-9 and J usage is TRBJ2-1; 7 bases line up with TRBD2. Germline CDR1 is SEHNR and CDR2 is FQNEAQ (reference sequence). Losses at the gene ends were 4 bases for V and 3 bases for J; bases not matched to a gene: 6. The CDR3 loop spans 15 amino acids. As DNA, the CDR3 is TGTGCCAGCAGCTCCCCCCAGCGGGGCTACAATGAGCAGTTCTTC. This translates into CASSSPQRGYNEQFF.

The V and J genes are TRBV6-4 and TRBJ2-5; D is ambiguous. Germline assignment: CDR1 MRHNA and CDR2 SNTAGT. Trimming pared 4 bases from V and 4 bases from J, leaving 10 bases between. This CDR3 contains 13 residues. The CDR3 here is CASSVQDGETQYF. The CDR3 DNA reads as TGTGCCAGCAGTGTGCAGGACGGAGAGACCCAGTACTTC.

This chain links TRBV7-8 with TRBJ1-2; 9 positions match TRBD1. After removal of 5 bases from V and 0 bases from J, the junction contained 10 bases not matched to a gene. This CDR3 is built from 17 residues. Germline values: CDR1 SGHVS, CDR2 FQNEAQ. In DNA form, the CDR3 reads TGTGCCAGCAGCGCCCGGTCGGGGACAGGGCCTAACTATGGCTACACCTTC. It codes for CASSARSGTGPNYGYTF.

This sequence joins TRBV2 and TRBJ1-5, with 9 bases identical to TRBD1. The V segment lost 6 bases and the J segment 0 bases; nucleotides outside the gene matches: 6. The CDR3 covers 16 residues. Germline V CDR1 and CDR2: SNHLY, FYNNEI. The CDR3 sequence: CASSQGTGYSNQPQHF. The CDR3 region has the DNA TGTGCCAGCAGCCAGGGGACAGGGTATAGCAATCAGCCCCAGCATTTT. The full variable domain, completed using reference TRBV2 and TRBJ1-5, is EPEVTQTPSHQVTQMGQEVILRCVPISNHLYFYWYRQILGQKVEFLVSFYNNEISEKSEIFDDQFSVERPDGSNFTLKIRSTKLEDSAMYFCASSQGTGYSNQPQHFGDGTRLSIL.

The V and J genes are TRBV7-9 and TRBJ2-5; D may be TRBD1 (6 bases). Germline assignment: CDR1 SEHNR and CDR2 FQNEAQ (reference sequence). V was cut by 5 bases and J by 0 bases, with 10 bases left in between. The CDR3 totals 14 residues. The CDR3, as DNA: TGTGCCAGCAGCCAAGACAGGTACCAAGAGACCCAGTACTTC. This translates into CASSQDRYQETQYF.

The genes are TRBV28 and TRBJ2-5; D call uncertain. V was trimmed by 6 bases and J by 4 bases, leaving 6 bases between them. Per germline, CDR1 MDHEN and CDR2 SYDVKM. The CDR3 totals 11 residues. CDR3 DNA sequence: TGTGCCAGCAGATATCTAGAGACCCAGTACTTC. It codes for CASRYLETQYF.

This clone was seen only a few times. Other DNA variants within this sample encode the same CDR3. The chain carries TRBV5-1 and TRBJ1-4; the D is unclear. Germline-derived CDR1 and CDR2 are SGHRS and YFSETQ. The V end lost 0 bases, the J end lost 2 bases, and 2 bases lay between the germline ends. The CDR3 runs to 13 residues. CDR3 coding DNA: TGCGCCAGCAGCTTGGGGACTAATGAAAAACTGTTTTTT. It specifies CASSLGTNEKLFF.

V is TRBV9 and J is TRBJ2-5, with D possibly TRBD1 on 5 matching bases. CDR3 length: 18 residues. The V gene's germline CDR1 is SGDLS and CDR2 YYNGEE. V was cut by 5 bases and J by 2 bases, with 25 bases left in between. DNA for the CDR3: TGTGCCAGCAGTCTAGATGGGGCTACTCGACCTCCACAAGAGACCCAGTACTTC. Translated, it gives CASSLDGATRPPQETQYF. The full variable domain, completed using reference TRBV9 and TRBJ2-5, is DSGVTQTPKHLITATGQRVTLRCSPRSGDLSVYWYQQSLDQGLQFLIQYYNGEERAKGNILERFSAQQFPDLHSELNLSSLELGDSALYFCASSLDGATRPPQETQYFGPGTRLLVL.

In DNA, the CDR3 is TGTGCCAGTAGTATAGATCGGGGACCCCAGTACTTC. Protein: CASSIDRGPQYF. The chain joins TRBV19 to TRBJ2-5, with D perhaps assigned TRBD1 or TRBD2 (5 bases each). This CDR3 contains 12 residues. CDR1 is LNHDA and CDR2 is SQIVND in the germline V gene (reference sequence). Trimming stripped 0 bases from V and 9 bases from J, with 8 bases between.

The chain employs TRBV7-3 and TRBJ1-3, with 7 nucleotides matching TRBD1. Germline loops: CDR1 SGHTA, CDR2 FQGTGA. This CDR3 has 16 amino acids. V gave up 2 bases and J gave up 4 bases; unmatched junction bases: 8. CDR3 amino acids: CASSLGTAGVGNTIYF. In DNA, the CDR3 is TGTGCCAGCAGCTTAGGGACAGCCGGTGTCGGAAACACCATATATTTT.